The sample holds a few counts of the clone carrying this T cell receptor beta chain. Its specificity is not known. Unique molecular identifiers were present in the TCR beta cDNA libraries. The yield from approximately 1 to 10 million T cells was 500,000 or so cDNA molecules in total. TCRdb called the PCR reads again in MiXCR, with one record for every CDR3 protein. The table has approximately 350,000 distinct CDR3 sequences, around 37% seen once. The data stem from a study of post-analysis software for immune sequencing data. For the study at large: Disease trajectories encompassed relapsing-remitting, secondary progressive and progressive-relapsing multiple sclerosis.

Overall study findings and caveats: F measure grouped same-batch samples tightly together. Relative to controls, patients with multiple sclerosis showed significantly lower normalized Chao1 diversity.

The receptor comes from a girl under 18 with multiple sclerosis. Sequencing was performed on blood.

CDR3 nucleotide sequence: TGTGCCAGCAGCTTAGCCAGCGGACCTGGCACAGATACGCAGTATTTT. It codes for CASSLASGPGTDTQYF. V is TRBV7-2 and J is TRBJ2-3, with D perhaps matching TRBD2 (5 bases). Trimming took 0 bases from V and 1 from J, leaving 11 bases between them. Germline assignment: CDR1 SGHTA and CDR2 FQGNSA. The CDR3 spans 16 residues.